The present entry profiles one TCR beta chain with its context. The CDR3 totals 12 residues. The sample belongs to a study of blood T cell repertoires in COVID-19. TCRdb's copy holds only in-frame clones and misses some; the assay was immunoSEQ multiplex PCR. The repertoire holds about 220,000 clones, with 80% as singletons. The rearrangement uses TRBV21-1 and TRBJ1-1. TRBV21-1 is a recognized pseudogene. The clonotype originates from a human donor in a cohort sampled during active COVID-19. Specimen: peripheral blood. The CDR3 DNA is TGTGCCAGCAGTCAGGAGGTGAGAGAAGCTTTCTTT. This translates into CASSQEVREAFF.